This passage covers 5 T cell receptor beta chains from one sample sequenced in a study of identical twins. TCRdb analysed the 5' RACE reads with MiXCR anew, one entry per CDR3 protein. This table has more than 1.5 million distinct CDR3 sequences, more than 30% appearing once. Source material: cord blood. These receptors were taken from a newborn girl in good health.

This clonotype has more than one count but fewer than ten. The rearrangement uses TRBV6-6 and TRBJ2-1; perhaps TRBD1 as D (6 bases). CDR1 is MNHNY, CDR2 SVGAGI, per germline (reference sequence). V was shortened by 4 bases and J by 7 bases, with 14 bases between the two germline ends. The CDR3 loop spans 14 amino acids. The DNA for the CDR3 is TGTGCCAGCAGTTCGACAGGTTCCGGGAATGAGCAGTTCTTC. As protein: CASSSTGSGNEQFF.

This sequence joins TRBV2 and TRBJ2-7, with 12 nucleotides matching TRBD2. The J call is doubtful: the DNA matches TRBJ2-5 better. There are 16 residues in the CDR3. CDR1 and CDR2 from the germline V gene are SNHLY and FYNNEI. CDR3 bases: TGTGCCAGCAGTGAGTCTAGCGGGAGGGCCGGAGAGACCCAGTACTTC. It specifies CASSESSGRAGETQYF.

The sample holds a few counts of this clonotype. The CDR3 DNA follows: TGTGCCAGCAGCAAAGGGGACAGGGGGCGCAGACTGTTTTTT. Amino acids: CASSKGDRGRRLFF. V usage is TRBV21-1 and J usage is TRBJ1-4; the tabulated D call, TRBD1, remains unverified against the DNA. TRBV21-1 is a documented pseudogene. This CDR3 comprises 14 residues.

The chain links TRBV5-1 to TRBJ2-1; TRBD2 aligns across 13 bases. This CDR3 has 15 residues. Germline V CDR1 and CDR2: SGHRS, YFSETQ. Trimming cost V 4 bases and J 10 bases; bases outside gene matches: 8. The CDR3 nucleotides are TGCGCCAGCAGCCAGGGACTAGCGGGGCCTAGGGAGCAGTTCTTC. This sequence encodes CASSQGLAGPREQFF.

The gene calls are TRBV4-1 and TRBJ2-2, with TRBD2 matching over 8 bases. Germline loops: CDR1 MGHRA, CDR2 YSYEKL. The CDR3 is made up of 17 amino acids. V lost 3 bases and J lost 6; bases outside the gene matches: 12. The CDR3 DNA follows: TGCGCCAGCAGCCAGCCTCATAGCGGGAAGGTCGCCGGGGAGCTGTTTTTT. It translates to CASSQPHSGKVAGELFF.